Each of the 23 T cell receptor beta chains below was sequenced from the same sample in a study of blood T cell repertoires in COVID-19. The data were produced by immunoSEQ multiplex PCR, yet TCRdb's version contains in-frame clones alone and is incomplete. The repertoire holds over 350,000 clones, around 87% seen once, with approximately 0.96% in the top ten. The sample consisted of PBMCs or T cells enriched from blood (not recorded which). The receptors stem from a woman aged 25 to 45 with acute COVID-19.

The gene calls are TRBV2 and TRBJ1-2; D is undetermined. Trimming removed 1 base from V and 5 bases from J, with 5 bases in between. Germline V CDR1 and CDR2: SNHLY, FYNNEI. There are 12 residues in the CDR3. The CDR3 DNA follows: TGTGCCAGCAGTGAAGGGCGGTATGGCTACACCTTC. This translates into CASSEGRYGYTF.

The chain combines TRBV25-1 with TRBJ2-1; D is ambiguous. CDR1 and CDR2 from the germline V gene are MGHDK and SYGVNS. V shed 1 base and J shed 15 bases, with 7 bases lying between them. The CDR3 is made up of 10 amino acids. CDR3 DNA: TGTGCCAGCAGTGAATTCCCCCGGTTCTTC. Encoded protein: CASSEFPRFF.

The V call is TRBV19, the J call TRBJ1-5; D is ambiguous. Germline-derived CDR1 and CDR2 are LNHDA and SQIVND (reference sequence). Trimming pared 2 bases from V and 0 bases from J, leaving 8 bases between. This CDR3 is 15 amino acids long. CDR3 loop: CASSISLSSNQPQHF. The CDR3 DNA follows: TGTGCCAGTAGTATATCTTTGAGTAGCAATCAGCCCCAGCATTTT.

The rearrangement links TRBV6-5 to TRBJ1-2; 8 bases align to TRBD1. The CDR3 extends over 16 amino acids. The junction had 9 bases not matched to a gene; V was cut back by 2 bases and J by 4 bases. The germline gives CDR1 MNHEY, CDR2 SVGAGI. As DNA, the CDR3 is TGTGCCAGCAGTTACGAAACAGGGGGTGAATCCTATGGCTACACCTTC. This sequence encodes CASSYETGGESYGYTF.

This rearrangement joins TRBV4-1 to TRBJ1-4, with a tentative D call TRBD1 (6 bases). The germline V gene has CDR1 MGHRA and CDR2 YSYEKL. The CDR3 covers 15 residues. V lost 1 base and J 6 bases, leaving 12 bases between the germline ends. DNA of the CDR3: TGCGCCAGCAGCCAAGGTCCACAGGGCGATGAAAAACTGTTTTTT. Amino acid sequence: CASSQGPQGDEKLFF.

This chain uses TRBV6-1 with TRBJ1-4; a weak D match, TRBD1 (6 bases). Trimming cost V 0 bases and J 3 bases, with 14 bases left between them. The CDR3 contains 17 residues. Per the germline V gene, CDR1 is MNHNS and CDR2 is SASEGT. The CDR3 region has the DNA TGTGCCAGCAGTGAAGCTGGCAGGGGTCTTTCTAATGAAAAACTGTTTTTT. Encoded protein: CASSEAGRGLSNEKLFF.

The chain combines TRBV15 with TRBJ1-4, with 7 bases aligning to TRBD1. The CDR3 totals 16 residues. Losses at the gene ends were 5 bases for V and 0 bases for J; bases not matched to a gene: 6. Per the germline V gene, CDR1 is LNHNV and CDR2 is YYDKDF (reference sequence). The CDR3 sequence: CATSATGTATNEKLFF. DNA for the CDR3: TGTGCCACCAGCGCCACCGGGACAGCAACTAATGAAAAACTGTTTTTT.

This chain uses TRBV2 with TRBJ1-3, with 7 bases fitting TRBD1. J gave up 0 bases and V 6 bases, and 5 bases lay outside the gene matches. Germline-derived CDR1 and CDR2 are SNHLY and FYNNEI. This CDR3 is 15 amino acids long. CDR3 coding DNA: TGTGCCAGCAGGCCGGACAGGAACTCTGGAAACACCATATATTTT. Its protein product is CASRPDRNSGNTIYF. The full variable domain, with the rest looked up from reference TRBV2 and TRBJ1-3, is EPEVTQTPSHQVTQMGQEVILRCVPISNHLYFYWYRQILGQKVEFLVSFYNNEISEKSEIFDDQFSVERPDGSNFTLKIRSTKLEDSAMYFCASRPDRNSGNTIYFGEGSWLTVV.

CDR3 nucleotide sequence: TGTGCCTGGAGTGTACATCGGCAGGGGAATGAAAAACTGTTTTTT. The encoded protein is CAWSVHRQGNEKLFF. The chain couples TRBV30 to TRBJ1-4; D is possibly TRBD1 (6 bases). Trimming cost V 0 bases and J 5 bases, with 13 bases left between them. Germline lookup yields CDR1 GTSNPN and CDR2 SVGIG (reference sequence). The CDR3 is 15 amino acids. Combining the CDR3 with reference TRBV30 and TRBJ1-4 gives the whole variable domain SQTIHQWPATLVQPVGSPLSLECTVEGTSNPNLYWYRQAAGRGLQLLFYSVGIGQISSEVPQNLSASRPQDRQFILSSKKLLLSDSGFYLCAWSVHRQGNEKLFFGSGTQLSVL.

The rearrangement links TRBV6-5 to TRBJ1-2; no clear D gene. V lost 7 bases to trimming and J lost 2 bases, with 17 bases between them. Looked up from germline, CDR1 is MNHEY and CDR2 is SVGAGI. The CDR3 length is 15 residues. CDR3 coding DNA: TGTGCCAGCAAAGCCCAGGCTACGTTCAACTATGGCTACACCTTC. Amino acid sequence: CASKAQATFNYGYTF.

The chain couples TRBV6-1 to TRBJ1-5, with D possibly being TRBD1 (6 bases). This CDR3 is built from 16 residues. Germline CDR1 reads MNHNS; CDR2 reads SASEGT. V gave up 1 base and J gave up 3 bases, with 13 bases separating them. This chain's CDR3 is CASSEGTDIVNQPQHF. CDR3 DNA sequence: TGTGCCAGCAGTGAAGGGACAGACATTGTCAATCAGCCCCAGCATTTT.

V and J are TRBV30 and TRBJ2-2; TRBD2 matches at 9 bases. After removal of 4 bases from V and 6 bases from J, the junction contained 6 bases not matched to a gene. Germline CDR1 is GTSNPN and CDR2 is SVGIG (reference sequence). The CDR3 totals 14 residues. The CDR3 DNA reads as TGTGCCTGGACCAGCGGGGGGACGGCCGGGGAGCTGTTTTTT. Translation: CAWTSGGTAGELFF. The complete variable domain, with remaining parts taken from reference TRBV30 and TRBJ2-2, reads SQTIHQWPATLVQPVGSPLSLECTVEGTSNPNLYWYRQAAGRGLQLLFYSVGIGQISSEVPQNLSASRPQDRQFILSSKKLLLSDSGFYLCAWTSGGTAGELFFGEGSRLTVL.

The V call is TRBV7-2, the J call TRBJ2-7; TRBD2 might be the D (6 bases). Trimming pared 5 bases from V and 7 bases from J, leaving 12 bases between. The germline V gene has CDR1 SGHTA and CDR2 FQGNSA. The CDR3 has 12 residues. As DNA, the CDR3 is TGTGCCAGCAGCCCACGGGACTTTGAGCAGTACTTC. Residues: CASSPRDFEQYF.

This chain joins TRBV24-1 and TRBJ1-1; 8 nucleotides line up with TRBD1. CDR1 KGHDR and CDR2 SFDVKD come from the germline V gene. The CDR3 totals 13 residues. With V trimmed by 7 bases and J by 4 bases, 4 bases remained unmatched. The CDR3 sequence is CATRSGGGTEAFF. CDR3 in DNA: TGTGCCACCAGGTCAGGGGGCGGCACTGAAGCTTTCTTT.

The chain employs TRBV3-1 (or the pseudogene TRBV3-2) and TRBJ1-1; tentative D call: TRBD1 (6 bases). This CDR3 has 12 amino acids. V lost 3 bases, J lost 9 bases, and 11 bases lay in between. Germline lookup yields CDR1 LGHDT and CDR2 YNNKEL (reference sequence). The CDR3 region has the DNA TGTGCCAGCAGCCATCTAACAGGGCAAGCTTTCTTT. This translates into CASSHLTGQAFF.

CDR3 coding DNA: TGTGCCAGCAGCTCCCAGAGGGGGCCCTCCTACGAGCAGTACTTC. Its protein product is CASSSQRGPSYEQYF. The chain recombines TRBV7-2 with TRBJ2-7; 7 bases fit TRBD1. V shed 4 bases, J shed 0 bases, and the junction held 6 bases outside the gene matches. This CDR3 is 15 amino acids long. The V gene's germline CDR1 is SGHTA and CDR2 FQGNSA.

The chain carries TRBV7-2 and TRBJ2-1, with D uncertain. CDR3 length: 14 residues. Trimming took off 2 bases at V and 6 bases at J, with 11 bases between the two ends. Germline V gene data show CDR1 as SGHTA and CDR2 as FQGNSA. In nucleotides, the CDR3 is TGTGCCAGCAGCTTAAGGAGTACCGCCAATGAGCAGTTCTTC. Amino acids: CASSLRSTANEQFF.

This clone was counted a single time. The CDR3 region has the DNA TGCGCCAGCAGCCAGCAGGGACAGCTGAACACTGAAGCTTTCTTT. Its translation is CASSQQGQLNTEAFF. The rearrangement uses TRBV4-3 and TRBJ1-1, with 7 bases identical to TRBD1. Germline loops: CDR1 LGHNA, CDR2 YSLEER. J was trimmed by 0 bases and V by 3 bases; bases with no gene match: 4. The CDR3 covers 15 residues.

The V and J genes are TRBV5-1 and TRBJ2-1; the D is unclear. Germline lookup yields CDR1 SGHRS and CDR2 YFSETQ. The length of the CDR3 is 14 residues. V was clipped by 4 bases and J by 5 bases, with 13 bases between them. The CDR3 loop reads CASSRLMGNNEQFF. In DNA form, the CDR3 reads TGCGCCAGCAGCCGTCTAATGGGCAACAATGAGCAGTTCTTC.

The V and J genes are TRBV2 and TRBJ1-3; D call uncertain. Looked up from germline, CDR1 is SNHLY and CDR2 is FYNNEI. The CDR3 runs 13 residues. V lost 8 bases and J lost 3, with 11 bases in between. CDR3 DNA: TGTGCCAGCCAACAGCCGAATGGAAACACCATATATTTT. It translates to CASQQPNGNTIYF.

In this sample, this clone turned up once. One end of the junction fails to match germline, which may point to a read error. The V and J genes are TRBV2 and TRBJ2-2, with D perhaps TRBD1 (5 bases). The CDR3 loop spans 14 amino acids. CDR1 SNHLY and CDR2 FYNNEI come from the germline V gene. The CDR3, as DNA: TGTGTCAGCAGTGCGCAGGGAAGCACCGGGGAGCTGTTTTTT. Residues: CVSSAQGSTGELFF.

This clone was seen only a few times. The CDR3 region is CASSGQGGGNTIYF. CDR3 nucleotides: TGTGCCAGCAGCGGACAGGGGGGAGGAAACACCATATATTTT. This chain links TRBV7-6 with TRBJ1-3; 10 bases agree with TRBD1. Germline V gives CDR1 SGHVS, CDR2 FNYEAQ. The CDR3 runs to 14 residues. V shed 5 bases, J shed 4 bases, and the junction held 2 bases outside the gene matches.

Regarding this clone: Other DNA variants within this sample encode the same CDR3. This chain uses TRBV2 with TRBJ1-5, with unresolved D. The V end lost 3 bases, the J end lost 1 base, and 4 bases lay between the germline ends. The V gene's germline CDR1 is SNHLY and CDR2 FYNNEI. This CDR3 contains 13 residues. The CDR3, as DNA: TGTGCCAGCAGTGACAGAAGCAATCAGCCCCAGCATTTT. Translation: CASSDRSNQPQHF.